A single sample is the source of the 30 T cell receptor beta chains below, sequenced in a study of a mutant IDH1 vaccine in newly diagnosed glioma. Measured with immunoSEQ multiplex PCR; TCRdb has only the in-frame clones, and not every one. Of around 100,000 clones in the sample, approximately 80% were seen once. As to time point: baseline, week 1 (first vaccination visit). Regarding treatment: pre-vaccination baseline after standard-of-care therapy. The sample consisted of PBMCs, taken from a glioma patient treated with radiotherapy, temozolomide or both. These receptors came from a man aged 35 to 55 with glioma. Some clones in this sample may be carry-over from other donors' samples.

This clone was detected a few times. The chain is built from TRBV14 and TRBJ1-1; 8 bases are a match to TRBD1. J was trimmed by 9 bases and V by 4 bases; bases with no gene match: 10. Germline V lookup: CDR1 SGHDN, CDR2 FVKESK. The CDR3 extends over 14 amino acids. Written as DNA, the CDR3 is TGTGCCAGCAGCCGCGTCCTTGGGACAGGACAAGCTTTCTTT. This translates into CASSRVLGTGQAFF.

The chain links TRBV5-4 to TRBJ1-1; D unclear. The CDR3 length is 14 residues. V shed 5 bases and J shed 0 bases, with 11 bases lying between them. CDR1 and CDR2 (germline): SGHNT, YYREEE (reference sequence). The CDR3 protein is CASSRTEMNTEAFF. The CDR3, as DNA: TGTGCCAGCAGTAGAACAGAGATGAACACTGAAGCTTTCTTT.

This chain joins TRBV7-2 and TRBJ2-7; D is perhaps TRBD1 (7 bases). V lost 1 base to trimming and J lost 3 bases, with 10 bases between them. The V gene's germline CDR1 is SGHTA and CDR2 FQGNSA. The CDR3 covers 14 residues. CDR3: CASSLDRGGYEQYF. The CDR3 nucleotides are TGTGCCAGCAGCTTAGACAGGGGAGGCTACGAGCAGTACTTC. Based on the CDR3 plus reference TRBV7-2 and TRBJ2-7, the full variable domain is GAGVSQSPSNKVTEKGKDVELRCDPISGHTALYWYRQSLGQGLEFLIYFQGNSAPDKSGLPSDRFSAERTGGSVSTLTIQRTQQEDSAVYLCASSLDRGGYEQYFGPGTRLTVT.

This CDR3 reads CASNIVRFGGSPLHF. In DNA, the CDR3 is TGTGCCAGCAACATAGTGAGGTTCGGTGGATCACCCCTCCACTTT. This chain joins TRBV7-2 and TRBJ1-6; D is unclear. V was clipped by 7 bases and J by 10 bases, with 20 bases between them. The germline V gene encodes CDR1 SGHTA and CDR2 FQGNSA. This CDR3 contains 15 residues.

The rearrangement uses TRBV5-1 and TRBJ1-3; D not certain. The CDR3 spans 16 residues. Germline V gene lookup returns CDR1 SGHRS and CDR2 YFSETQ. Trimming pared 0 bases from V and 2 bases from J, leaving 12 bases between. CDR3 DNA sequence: TGCGCCAGCAGCTTGGAGAGGGCGAGGGCTGGAAACACCATATATTTT. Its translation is CASSLERARAGNTIYF.

The CDR3 DNA is TGTGCCAGCAGCGGACAGGGCTATGGCTACACCTTC. This gives the protein CASSGQGYGYTF. V is TRBV6-5 and J is TRBJ1-2; TRBD1 matches at 8 bases. Germline assignment: CDR1 MNHEY and CDR2 SVGAGI. This CDR3 has 12 residues. The junction had 1 base not matched to a gene; V was cut back by 6 bases and J by 4 bases.

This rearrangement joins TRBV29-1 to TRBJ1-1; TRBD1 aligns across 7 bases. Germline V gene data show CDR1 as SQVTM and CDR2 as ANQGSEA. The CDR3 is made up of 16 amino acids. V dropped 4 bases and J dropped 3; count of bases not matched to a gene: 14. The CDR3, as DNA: TGCAGCGTTGGCGGGACAGATGGCTCTGTATACACTGAAGCTTTCTTT. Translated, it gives CSVGGTDGSVYTEAFF.

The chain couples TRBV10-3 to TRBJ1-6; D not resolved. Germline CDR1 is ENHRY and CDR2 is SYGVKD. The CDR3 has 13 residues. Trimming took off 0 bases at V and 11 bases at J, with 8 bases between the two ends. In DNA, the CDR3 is TGTGCCATCAGTGAGTCGAGCCAACCACCCCTCCACTTT. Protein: CAISESSQPPLHF.

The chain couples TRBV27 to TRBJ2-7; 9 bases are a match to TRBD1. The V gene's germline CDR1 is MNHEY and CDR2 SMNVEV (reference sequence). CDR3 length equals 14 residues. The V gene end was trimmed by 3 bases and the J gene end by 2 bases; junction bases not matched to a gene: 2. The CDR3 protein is CASSFTGGPYEQYF. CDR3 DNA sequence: TGTGCCAGCAGTTTTACAGGGGGCCCCTACGAGCAGTACTTC.

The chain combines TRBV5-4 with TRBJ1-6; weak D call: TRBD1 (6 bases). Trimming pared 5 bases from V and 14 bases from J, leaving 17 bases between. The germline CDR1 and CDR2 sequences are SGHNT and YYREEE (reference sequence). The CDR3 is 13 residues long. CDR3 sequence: CASSPTDGQTLHF. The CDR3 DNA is TGTGCCAGCAGTCCTACAGACGGACAGACCCTCCACTTT. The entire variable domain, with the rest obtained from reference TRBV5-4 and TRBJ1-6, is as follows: ETGVTQSPTHLIKTRGQQVTLRCSSQSGHNTVSWYQQALGQGPQFIFQYYREEENGRGNFPPRFSGLQFPNYSSELNVNALELDDSALYLCASSPTDGQTLHFGNGTRLTVT.

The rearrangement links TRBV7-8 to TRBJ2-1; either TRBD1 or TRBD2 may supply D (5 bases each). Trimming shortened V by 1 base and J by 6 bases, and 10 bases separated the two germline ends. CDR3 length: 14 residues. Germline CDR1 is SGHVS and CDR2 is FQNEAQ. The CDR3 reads CASSLDPGPNEQFF. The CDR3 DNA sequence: TGTGCCAGCAGCTTAGACCCGGGGCCCAATGAGCAGTTCTTC.

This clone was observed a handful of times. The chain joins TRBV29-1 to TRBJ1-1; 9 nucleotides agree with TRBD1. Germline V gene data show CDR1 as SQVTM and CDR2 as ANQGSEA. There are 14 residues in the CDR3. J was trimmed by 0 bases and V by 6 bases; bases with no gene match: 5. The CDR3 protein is CSVGDRAMNTEAFF. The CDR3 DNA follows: TGCAGCGTGGGGGACAGGGCAATGAACACTGAAGCTTTCTTT.

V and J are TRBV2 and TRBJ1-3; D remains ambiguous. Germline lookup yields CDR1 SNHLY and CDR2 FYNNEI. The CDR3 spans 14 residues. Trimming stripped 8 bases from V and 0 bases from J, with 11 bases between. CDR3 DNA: TGTGCCAGCGCTGATGGGCTCTCTGGAAACACCATATATTTT. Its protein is CASADGLSGNTIYF.

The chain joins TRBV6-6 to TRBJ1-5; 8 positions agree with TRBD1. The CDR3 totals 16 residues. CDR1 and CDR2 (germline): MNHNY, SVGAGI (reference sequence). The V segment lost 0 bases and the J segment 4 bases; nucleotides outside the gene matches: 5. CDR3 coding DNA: TGTGCCAGCAGTTACTCGAGCAGGGGGCGGAATCAGCCCCAGCATTTT. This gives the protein CASSYSSRGRNQPQHF.

This CDR3 is CASSLGDVYNEQFF. Here the CDR3 DNA reads TGCGCCAGCAGCTTGGGTGACGTATACAATGAGCAGTTCTTC. V gene TRBV5-1 combines with J gene TRBJ2-1; D gene ambiguous. V gave up 0 bases and J gave up 4 bases, with 8 bases separating them. Germline-derived CDR1 and CDR2 are SGHRS and YFSETQ. The CDR3 contains 14 residues.

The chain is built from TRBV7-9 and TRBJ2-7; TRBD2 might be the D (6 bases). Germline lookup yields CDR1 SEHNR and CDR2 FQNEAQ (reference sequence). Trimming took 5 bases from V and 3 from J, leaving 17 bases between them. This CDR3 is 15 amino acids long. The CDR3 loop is CASSRTVTAGYEQYF. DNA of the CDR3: TGTGCCAGCAGCCGAACTGTAACAGCGGGCTACGAGCAGTACTTC.

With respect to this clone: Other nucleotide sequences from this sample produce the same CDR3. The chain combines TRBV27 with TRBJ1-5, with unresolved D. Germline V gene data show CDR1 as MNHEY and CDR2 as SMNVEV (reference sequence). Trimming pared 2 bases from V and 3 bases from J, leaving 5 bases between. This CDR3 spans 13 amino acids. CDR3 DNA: TGTGCCAGCAGTTTAACAGTCAATCAGCCCCAGCATTTT. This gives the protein CASSLTVNQPQHF.

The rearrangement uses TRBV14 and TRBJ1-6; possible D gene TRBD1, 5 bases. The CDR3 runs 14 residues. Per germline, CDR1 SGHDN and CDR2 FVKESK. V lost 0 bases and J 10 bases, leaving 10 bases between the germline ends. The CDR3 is CASSQDRTRSPLHF. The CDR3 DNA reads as TGTGCCAGCAGCCAAGATAGGACACGATCACCCCTCCACTTT.

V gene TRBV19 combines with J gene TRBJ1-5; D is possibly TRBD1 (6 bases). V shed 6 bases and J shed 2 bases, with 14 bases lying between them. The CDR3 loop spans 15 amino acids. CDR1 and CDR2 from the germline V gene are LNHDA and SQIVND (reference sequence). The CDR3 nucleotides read TGTGCCAGTAGCGTTACAGGGACGGGCAATCAGCCCCAGCATTTT. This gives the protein CASSVTGTGNQPQHF.

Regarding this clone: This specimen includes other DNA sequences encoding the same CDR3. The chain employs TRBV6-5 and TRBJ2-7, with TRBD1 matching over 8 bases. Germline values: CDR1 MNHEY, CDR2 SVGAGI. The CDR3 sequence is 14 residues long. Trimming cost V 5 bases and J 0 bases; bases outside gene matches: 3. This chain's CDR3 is CASSRQGPSYEQYF. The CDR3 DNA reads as TGTGCCAGCAGTCGACAGGGGCCCTCCTACGAGCAGTACTTC.

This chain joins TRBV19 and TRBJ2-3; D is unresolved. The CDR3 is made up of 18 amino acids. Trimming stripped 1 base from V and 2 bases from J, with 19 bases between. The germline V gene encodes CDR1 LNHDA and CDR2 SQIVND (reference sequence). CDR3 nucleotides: TGTGCCAGTAGTATAGGCCAGCTAAAACGACCTACCACAGATACGCAGTATTTT. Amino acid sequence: CASSIGQLKRPTTDTQYF.

CDR3 DNA: TGTGCCAGCAGCAAGTGGGATACAGGGGGCGGTCGGGGCTACACCTTC. Translating gives CASSKWDTGGGRGYTF. J is TRBJ1-2 and V is TRBV5-4; 9 bases match TRBD1. The CDR3 is 16 residues long. The germline CDR1 and CDR2 sequences are SGHNT and YYREEE (reference sequence). V lost 4 bases and J lost 8; bases outside the gene matches: 15.

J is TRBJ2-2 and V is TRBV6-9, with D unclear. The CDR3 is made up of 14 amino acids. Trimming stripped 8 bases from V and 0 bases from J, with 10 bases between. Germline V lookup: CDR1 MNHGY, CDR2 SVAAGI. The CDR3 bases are TGTGCCAGCCGCATAACTTCGAACACCGGGGAGCTGTTTTTT. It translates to CASRITSNTGELFF.

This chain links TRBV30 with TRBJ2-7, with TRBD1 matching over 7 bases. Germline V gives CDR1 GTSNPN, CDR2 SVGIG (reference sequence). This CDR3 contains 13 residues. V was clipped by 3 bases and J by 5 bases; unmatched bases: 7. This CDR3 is CAWSPDRLHEQYF. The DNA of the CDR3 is TGTGCCTGGAGCCCGGACAGGCTCCACGAGCAGTACTTC.

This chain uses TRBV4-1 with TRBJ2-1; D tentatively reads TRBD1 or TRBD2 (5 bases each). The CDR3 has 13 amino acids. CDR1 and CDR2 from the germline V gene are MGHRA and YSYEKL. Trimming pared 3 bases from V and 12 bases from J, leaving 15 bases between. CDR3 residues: CASSQEDTIRQFF. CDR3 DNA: TGCGCCAGCAGCCAGGAGGACACCATCCGGCAGTTCTTC.

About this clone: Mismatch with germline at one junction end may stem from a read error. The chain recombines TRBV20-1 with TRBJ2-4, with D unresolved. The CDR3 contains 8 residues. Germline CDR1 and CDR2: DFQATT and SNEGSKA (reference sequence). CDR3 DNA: TGCAGTGCTAATCCCCACGCCTTC. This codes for CSANPHAF.

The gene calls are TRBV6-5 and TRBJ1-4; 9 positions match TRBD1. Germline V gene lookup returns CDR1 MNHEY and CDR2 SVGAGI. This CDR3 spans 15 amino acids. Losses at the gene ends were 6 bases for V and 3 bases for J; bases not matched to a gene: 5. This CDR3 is CASSLDRGSNEKLFF. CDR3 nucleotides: TGTGCCAGCAGCCTTGACAGGGGGTCTAATGAAAAACTGTTTTTT.

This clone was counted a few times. The CDR3 bases are TGTGCCAGCGGCGGGGGTTGGCATGAAAAACTGTTTTTT. Protein: CASGGGWHEKLFF. The V call is TRBV6-1, the J call TRBJ1-4; D is possibly TRBD1 (5 bases). The germline V and J ends were trimmed by 8 bases and 6 bases, with 13 bases remaining between them. The germline V gene has CDR1 MNHNS and CDR2 SASEGT. The CDR3 totals 13 residues.

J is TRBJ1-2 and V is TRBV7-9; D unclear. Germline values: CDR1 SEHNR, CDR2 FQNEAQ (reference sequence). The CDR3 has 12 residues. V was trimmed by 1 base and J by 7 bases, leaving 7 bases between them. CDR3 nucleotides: TGTGCCAGCAGCTTAGAAGGCGGTGGCTACACCTTC. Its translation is CASSLEGGGYTF.

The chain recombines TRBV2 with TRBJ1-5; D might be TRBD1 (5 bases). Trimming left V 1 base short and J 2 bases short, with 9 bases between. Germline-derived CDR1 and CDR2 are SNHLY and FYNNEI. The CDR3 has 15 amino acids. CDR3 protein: CASSEEGSGNQPQHF. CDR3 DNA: TGTGCCAGCAGTGAAGAGGGGTCAGGCAATCAGCCCCAGCATTTT.